Listed here are 17 T cell receptor beta chains from one sample, sequenced in a study of cytotoxic CD8 clonotypes in ibrutinib-treated CLL. Sequenced by immunoSEQ multiplex PCR; TCRdb stores in-frame clones only, minus some. The data show 300,000 or so clones, with about 64% seen just once and around 6.6% held by the top ten. The input for sequencing was PBMCs, taken after 36 months of ibrutinib treatment. These TCRs come from a human donor with chronic lymphocytic leukemia.

This chain uses TRBV29-1 with TRBJ2-1; a weak D match, TRBD1 (7 bases). Between the trimmed V and J ends, which lost 3 bases and 12 bases, there was a span of 15 bases. This CDR3 is built from 12 residues. Germline CDR1 SQVTM, CDR2 ANQGSEA. Here the CDR3 reads CSVDPRGTGQFF. CDR3 DNA: TGCAGCGTTGATCCCAGGGGGACTGGGCAGTTCTTC.

The chain carries TRBV2 and TRBJ2-6; D is unclear. Germline CDR1 is SNHLY and CDR2 is FYNNEI. This CDR3 contains 18 residues. V shed 1 base and J shed 0 bases, with 13 bases lying between them. CDR3 in DNA: TGTGCCAGCAGTGAAGTCGTGGGAAGAAGCTCTGGGGCCAACGTCCTGACTTTC. Encoded protein: CASSEVVGRSSGANVLTF.

This clone was detected a few times. This sequence joins TRBV12-1 and TRBJ1-5; whether TRBD1, the table's D call, matches the DNA was not checked. TRBV12-1 is a pseudogene locus. The CDR3 consists of 18 residues. This chain's CDR3 is CASSLIKPQPYSNQPQHF. The CDR3 DNA reads TGTGCCAGCAGCTTGATCAAACCACAGCCTTATAGCAATCAGCCCCAGCATTTT.

The chain combines TRBV5-8 with TRBJ2-7; no clear D gene. This CDR3 region has 14 residues. V dropped 1 base and J dropped 2 bases, with 10 bases sitting between them. The germline CDR1 and CDR2 sequences are SGHTS and YDEGEE. The CDR3 here is CASSLPGPAYEQYF. The CDR3 DNA is TGTGCCAGCAGCTTGCCAGGACCGGCCTACGAGCAGTACTTC.

There are a few counts of this clone. V gene TRBV5-6 combines with J gene TRBJ2-1; D perhaps matches TRBD2 (5 bases). The germline V gene encodes CDR1 SGHDT and CDR2 YYEEEE. The length of the CDR3 is 13 residues. Between the trimmed V and J ends, which lost 2 bases and 3 bases, there was a span of 6 bases. This CDR3 is CASSFDYYNEQFF. The CDR3 DNA is TGTGCCAGCAGCTTCGACTACTACAATGAGCAGTTCTTC.

The gene calls are TRBV10-3 and TRBJ2-1; the match to TRBD1 covers 7 bases. Germline lookup yields CDR1 ENHRY and CDR2 SYGVKD. This CDR3 region has 13 residues. J lost 7 bases, V lost 4 bases, and 4 bases had no gene match. CDR3 DNA sequence: TGTGCCATCAGTGGAGGGGGCCGAAATGAGCAGTTCTTC. This translates into CAISGGGRNEQFF.

This clone was recorded once. The chain links TRBV9 to TRBJ2-7; D possibly corresponds to TRBD2 (6 bases). V dropped 1 base and J dropped 2 bases, with 10 bases sitting between them. The V gene's germline CDR1 is SGDLS and CDR2 YYNGEE. The CDR3 has 14 amino acids. The CDR3 coding sequence is TGTGCCAGCAGCGTATTACCGGGAGCCTACGAGCAGTACTTC. This translates into CASSVLPGAYEQYF.

This clone was seen just once. Given a much more abundant clone one base away, this may be a read error. The chain uses TRBV19 and TRBJ1-1; no clear D. V shed 5 bases and J shed 3 bases, with 4 bases lying between them. Germline CDR1 and CDR2: LNHDA and SQIVND (reference sequence). This CDR3 comprises 11 residues. CDR3 region: CASSLYTEAFF. The DNA for the CDR3 is TGTGCCAGTAGTTTATACACTGAAGCTTTCTTT.

The V and J genes are TRBV27 and TRBJ2-7, with no clear D. Trimming left V 0 bases short and J 0 bases short, with 12 bases between. Per germline, CDR1 MNHEY and CDR2 SMNVEV (reference sequence). The CDR3 contains 16 residues. The CDR3 region is CASSLSRGLSSYEQYF. The DNA for the CDR3 is TGTGCCAGCAGTTTATCGCGCGGTCTGAGCTCCTACGAGCAGTACTTC.

This clone was seen only a few times. The V and J genes are TRBV5-4 and TRBJ2-3; 13 nucleotides agree with TRBD2. V was pared by 3 bases and J by 6 bases, with 7 bases of the junction left unmatched. CDR3 size: 16 residues. Germline CDR1 reads SGHNT; CDR2 reads YYREEE (reference sequence). For the CDR3, the DNA is TGTGCCAGCAGCTCAAGGACTAGCGGGAGTTGGGATACGCAGTATTTT. This translates into CASSSRTSGSWDTQYF.

This clone has a single count. The V call is TRBV29-1, the J call TRBJ2-2; D ambiguous. V dropped 4 bases and J dropped 0 bases, with 15 bases sitting between them. The CDR3 consists of 16 residues. Germline CDR1 and CDR2: SQVTM and ANQGSEA. The CDR3 DNA sequence: TGCAGCGTTGGATCTCACGGATTATCGAACACCGGGGAGCTGTTTTTT. This codes for CSVGSHGLSNTGELFF.

For this clone: The sample contains more than one DNA sequence encoding this CDR3. V gene TRBV11-3 combines with J gene TRBJ2-7; TRBD1 is a possible D gene (6 bases). CDR3 length: 13 residues. Looked up from germline, CDR1 is SGHNT and CDR2 is YENEEA. V was clipped by 0 bases and J by 4 bases, with 7 bases between them. CDR3 DNA sequence: TGTGCCAGCAGCTTAGATCAGGGGTACGAGCAGTACTTC. Translation: CASSLDQGYEQYF.

The chain links TRBV29-1 to TRBJ2-5, with 7 bases lining up with TRBD2. CDR1 SQVTM and CDR2 ANQGSEA come from the germline V gene. This CDR3 spans 12 amino acids. With 7 bases clipped from V and 4 bases from J, the junction kept 6 bases outside the gene matches. The CDR3 protein is CSAAGVRETQYF. The CDR3 nucleotides read TGCAGCGCCGCGGGGGTCCGAGAGACCCAGTACTTC.

The V and J genes are TRBV5-6 and TRBJ2-5; D is uncertain. Germline CDR1 and CDR2: SGHDT and YYEEEE. This CDR3 contains 15 residues. V was shortened by 4 bases and J by 5 bases, with 18 bases between the two germline ends. The CDR3 here is CASSRKRTDKETQYF. The DNA for the CDR3 is TGTGCCAGCAGCCGGAAACGGACGGATAAGGAGACCCAGTACTTC.

The V and J genes are TRBV4-3 and TRBJ2-7, with D tentatively TRBD1 (6 bases). V lost 1 base and J 6 bases, leaving 10 bases between the germline ends. CDR1 is LGHNA and CDR2 is YSLEER in the germline V gene. This CDR3 contains 13 residues. The CDR3, as DNA: TGCGCCAGCAGCCAAGGCCCAGGGGTCGAGCAGTACTTC. Amino acids: CASSQGPGVEQYF.

Points on this clone: An end of the junction differs from the germline gene, which may be a read error. CDR3 region: CASSLVVTDTQYF. As DNA, the CDR3 is TGTGCCAGCAGTTTAGTGGTCACAGATACGCAGTATTTT. The V call is TRBV7-6, the J call TRBJ2-3; unclear D gene. The germline CDR1 and CDR2 sequences are SGHVS and FNYEAQ. This CDR3 has 13 amino acids.

The chain recombines TRBV4-2 with TRBJ1-4; tentatively, D is TRBD1 (6 bases). V lost 6 bases and J lost 5, with 16 bases in between. The germline V gene encodes CDR1 LGHNA and CDR2 YNFKEQ. The CDR3 extends over 15 amino acids. The CDR3 nucleotides are TGTGCCAGCAGAGACACGGGACACGGAAATGAAAAACTGTTTTTT. Amino acids: CASRDTGHGNEKLFF.